This T cell receptor (beta chain) was captured by sequencing in a study of human T cells and chemical hapten exposure (dated by TCRdb to 2020 to 2022). Turning to the overall study: For sensitization, 2% DPC in acetone was applied to a roughly 2 cm by roughly 2 cm area of upper inner arm skin. Patients additionally received weekly therapeutic DPC doses to the scalp throughout the roughly 23-week study period. Libraries were pooled for sequencing, and variation in per-sample TCR yields was attributed mainly to small differences in library volumes within the pool. Blood for TCR sequencing was provided by twenty-nine alopecia patients at one to four time points (pre-sensitization, 2, 6 and 24 weeks). The study tracked peripheral blood TCR repertoire changes in vivo during primary and secondary sensitization to the hapten diphenylcyclopropenone (DPC) in alopecia patients. The patient cohort, mostly female, included alopecia areata with under or over 50% scalp involvement, alopecia totalis and alopecia universalis. Patch testing was performed on the upper back with Finn chambers containing 0.01% DPC, and the patch tests were scored after 6 days according to International Contact Dermatitis Research Group standards. Blood was sampled from patients pre-sensitization (week 0) and at 2, 6 and about 24 weeks after DPC sensitization. Study-wide conclusions, independent of this receptor: Alopecia, a presumed autoimmune disease, was present in all patients, so the immune response of the patients might differ from that of healthy individuals. After repeated subsampling, changes were observed in the strength of the expansion versus patch-test correlation and in the threshold at which the correlation became significant. Compared with pre-sensitization or healthy control sets, expanded TCRs formed significantly more large CDR3 similarity clusters, which is consistent with antigen-driven responses. A positive correlation was found between the number of PT1 expanded TCRs and patch test score, with significance reached at thresholds 8, 16 and 32 but not 4. DPC sensitization did not change the number of TCRs with a frequency above 1 in 1000, and there was no evidence of changes in global repertoire structure.

Library creation used RACE. The sequencer listed for this sample is NextSeq 500. Library preparation attached unique molecular identifiers to individual cDNA molecules for quantitative, reproducible TCR counting. Each blood RNA sample was used to sequence both TCR alpha and TCR beta chains. Processing in the source paper ran as follows. Samples had a median of about 96,000 TCRs, with a range from roughly 23,224 to 750,000. V, J and CDR3 annotation of the TCR reads was performed with the Decombinator software suite. For PS versus PT1 abundance plots, all samples were subsampled to the same number of TCRs (28,000). Expanded TCRs were defined as absent before sensitization and observed at least eight times at the 2-week time point. TCRdb's own reprocessing of the public reads used fastp at Q25 and MiXCR and kept productive beta chains. Rows with a matching CDR3 protein are joined into one entry that keeps the most common DNA and genes. TCRdb's processing, not the study's, gives the V and J calls here. Across this sample there are more than 250,000 distinct CDR3 sequences, with approximately 8.6% seen only once. The ten largest make up under 2.5% of the sample.

The time point label, as the study defines it: pre-sensitization, week 0. Explained via the paper, the treatment or condition label denotes: therapeutic diphenylcyclopropenone sensitization with weekly scalp DPC. At every patch-test visit, the blood draw took place before the patch test was put on. Eligible patients were aged 18 to 70, diagnosed with alopecia, deemed suitable for DPC therapy, and excluded if pregnant. Total RNA was isolated from unfractionated whole blood collected in Tempus Blood RNA tubes. There are 16 amino acids in the CDR3, from cysteine to phenylalanine inclusive. Only the CDR3 region is kept as DNA, spanning 48 bases read in frame from base 1. Germline trimming: 1 base from V, 1 base from J; junction bases outside gene matches: 4. Concerning this clonotype: The clone's antigen remains unknown. No much larger clone is present one base from it, and per-base qualities are unavailable.

This sequence originates from a woman aged 40 to 50 with alopecia areata. Some clones in this sample may be carry-over from other donors' samples. The V and J segments used are TRBV12-3 or TRBV12-4 and TRBJ2-4; 7 bases in between match TRBD2. The specimen was whole blood, collected in connection with sensitization to the hapten diphenylcyclopropenone (DPC). The CDR3 amino acid sequence is: CASSLGGSGAKNIQYF. The sequence in DNA is TGTGCCAGCAGTTTAGGAGGTAGCGGGGCCAAAAACATTCAGTACTTC.